This record looks at one TCR beta chain sequence and its context. CDR3 length equals 13 residues. Germline-derived CDR1 and CDR2 are LNHDA and SQIVND (reference sequence). The V gene lost 3 bases and the J gene lost 4 bases, with 8 bases spanning the gap. How the authors handled the data: By means of reference gene primer amplification, nucleated cell counts were estimated. Libraries were prepared by immunoSEQ multiplex PCR; TCRdb keeps only in-frame clonotypes and omits some of them. That table gives V, J and clone size, and the DNA gave D and trimming. Altogether about 93,000 clones are present, 75% to 90% being singletons, with the ten largest covering 1.5%. The record originates from a study of blood T cell repertoires in COVID-19. At the level of the study: In each case, the material was cDNA or gDNA derived from T cells, B-cell-depleted T cells, or PBMCs.

This receptor was obtained from a human donor with active COVID-19. The donor label of this sample is uncertain. The sequenced sample was peripheral blood. This chain connects TRBV19 to TRBJ2-3; weak D call: TRBD2 (5 bases). The CDR3 nucleotides read TGTGCCAGTAGTATTAAGGGAGCAGATACGCAGTATTTT. It codes for CASSIKGADTQYF.